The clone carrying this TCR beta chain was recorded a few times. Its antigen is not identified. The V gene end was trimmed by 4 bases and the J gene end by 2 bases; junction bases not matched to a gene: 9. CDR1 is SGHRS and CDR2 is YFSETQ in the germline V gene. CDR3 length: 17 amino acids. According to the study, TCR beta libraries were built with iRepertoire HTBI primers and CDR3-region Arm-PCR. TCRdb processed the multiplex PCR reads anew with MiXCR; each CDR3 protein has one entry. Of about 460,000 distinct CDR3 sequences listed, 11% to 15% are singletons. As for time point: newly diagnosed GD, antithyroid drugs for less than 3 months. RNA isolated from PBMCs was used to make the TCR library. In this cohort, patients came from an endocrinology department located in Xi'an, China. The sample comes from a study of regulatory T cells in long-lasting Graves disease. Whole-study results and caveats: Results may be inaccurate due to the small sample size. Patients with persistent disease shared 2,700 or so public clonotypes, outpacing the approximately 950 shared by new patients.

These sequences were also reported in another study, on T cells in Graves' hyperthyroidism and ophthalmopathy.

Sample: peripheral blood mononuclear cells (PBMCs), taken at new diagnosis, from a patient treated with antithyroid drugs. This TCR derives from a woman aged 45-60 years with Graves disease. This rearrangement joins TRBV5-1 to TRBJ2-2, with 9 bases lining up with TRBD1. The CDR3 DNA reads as TGCGCCAGCAGCGTACGCCCGGGACAGGGAAACACCGGGGAGCTGTTTTTT. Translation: CASSVRPGQGNTGELFF. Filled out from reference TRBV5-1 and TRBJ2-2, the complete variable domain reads KAGVTQTPRYLIKTRGQQVTLSCSPISGHRSVSWYQQTPGQGLQFLFEYFSETQRNKGNFPGRFSGRQFSNSRSEMNVSTLELGDSALYLCASSVRPGQGNTGELFFGEGSRLTVL.